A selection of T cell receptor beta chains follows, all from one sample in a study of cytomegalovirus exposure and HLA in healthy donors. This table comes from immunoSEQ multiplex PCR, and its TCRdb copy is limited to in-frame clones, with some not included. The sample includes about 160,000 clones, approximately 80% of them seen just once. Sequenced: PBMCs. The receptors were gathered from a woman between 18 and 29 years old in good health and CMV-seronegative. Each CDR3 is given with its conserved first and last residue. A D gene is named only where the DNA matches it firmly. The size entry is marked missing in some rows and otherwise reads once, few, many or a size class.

TGCGCCAGCAGTAAGGACTCCCCGGGCTACGAGCAGTACTTC,CASSKDSPGYEQYF,TRBJ2-7,TRBV10-1,.,.
TGTGCCAGCAGTGAGAGGTTGGCAGGGGGCAAGTATGGCTACACCTTC,CASSERLAGGKYGYTF,TRBJ1-2,TRBV25-1,TRBD1,.
TGCGCCAGCAGCTTGACCGGGACAGGGGGCGGCTCCTACAATGAGCAGTTCTTC,CASSLTGTGGGSYNEQFF,TRBJ2-1,TRBV5-1,TRBD1,.
TGTGCCAGCGCGGATCTGAACACTGAAGCTTTCTTT,CASADLNTEAFF,TRBJ1-1,TRBV28,.,.
TGTGCCAGCAGCTTAGGTTCCGGGAGTGGTTACGAGCAGTACTTC,CASSLGSGSGYEQYF,TRBJ2-7,TRBV7-6,.,.
TGCGCCAGCAGCTTGGGACAGGTCCGCTCCTACGAGCAGTACTTC,CASSLGQVRSYEQYF,TRBJ2-7,TRBV5-1,.,.
TGTGCCAGCAGTTTCGCCCGCCTGGGGACAGCTAACACTGAAGCTTTCTTT,CASSFARLGTANTEAFF,TRBJ1-1,TRBV28,TRBD1,few
TGTGCCAGCAGGAACGACAGGGCTGGTCAGCCCCAGCATTTT,CASRNDRAGQPQHF,TRBJ1-5,TRBV28,TRBD1,.
TGTGCCAGCAGCTTGGGCGGACAGGGGGCGGTAAATGAGCAGTTCTTC,CASSLGGQGAVNEQFF,TRBJ2-1,TRBV5-4,TRBD1,.
TGTGCCAGCAGCTTAGAAAGGGGGCTCTACGGCTACACCTTC,CASSLERGLYGYTF,TRBJ1-2,TRBV7-2,TRBD1,few
TGTGCTAGCAGCTTACTTGTTCTGAATTCACCCCTCCACTTT,CASSLLVLNSPLHF,TRBJ1-6,TRBV7-7,.,.
TGTGCCAGCAGTCTACAGGGGGCCGGGGAGCTGTTTTTT,CASSLQGAGELFF,TRBJ2-2,TRBV6-1,TRBD1,once
TGTGCCAGCAGCTTGGGAGGGTCCTATGGCTACACCTTC,CASSLGGSYGYTF,TRBJ1-2,TRBV5-4,.,.
TGCGCCAGCAGCTTTGACAAAGGAAACTATGGCTACACCTTC,CASSFDKGNYGYTF,TRBJ1-2,TRBV5-1,.,.
TGTGCCAGCAGTTTGGGGTGGGGCAGGCTTGAATCAATTAACTATGGCTACACCTTC,CASSLGWGRLESINYGYTF,TRBJ1-2,TRBV28,.,.
TGTGCCAGCAGCCTGGGGGGTACAGTAGTGGAGCTGTTTTTT,CASSLGGTVVELFF,TRBJ2-2,TRBV6-5,.,.
TGCAGCGTTGCGGATGGGGCAAACGAGCAGTACTTC,CSVADGANEQYF,TRBJ2-7,TRBV29-1,.,.
TGCGCCAGCAGCCTAACAGGGGGGGGACTAGCGGGGCTCACAGATACGCAGTATTTT,CASSLTGGGLAGLTDTQYF,TRBJ2-3,TRBV4-1,TRBD2,once
TGTGCCAGCAGCGTAGATATAGGGGGCGATGAGCAGTTCTTC,CASSVDIGGDEQFF,TRBJ2-1,TRBV9,TRBD1,.
TGTGCCAGCAGGGCTGATCTCCGAGAGCAGTACTTC,CASRADLREQYF,TRBJ2-7,TRBV2,.,.
TGTGCCAGCAGCCCTGGACTAGCGGTATACAATGAGCAGTTCTTC,CASSPGLAVYNEQFF,TRBJ2-1,TRBV5-6,TRBD2,.
TGCGCCAGCAGCTTTGGACAGCCATCCTACGAGCAGTACTTC,CASSFGQPSYEQYF,TRBJ2-7,TRBV4-1,.,once
TGTGCCAGCAGCCCAGCCACCGGACAGGGGCCTCTAGCCAAAAACATTCAGTACTTC,CASSPATGQGPLAKNIQYF,TRBJ2-4,TRBV7-9,TRBD1,.
TGTGCCAGCAGTTTAGGGCTAGCGGGCGAGCAGTACTTC,CASSLGLAGEQYF,TRBJ2-7,TRBV28,TRBD2,.
TGTGCCAGCAGCTCTCATGGTGGGGGGTGGTACAATGAGCAGTTCTTC,CASSSHGGGWYNEQFF,TRBJ2-1,TRBV7-8,.,.
TGTGCCACCTCCGGGACAGGGAGTGACTATGGCTACACCTTC,CATSGTGSDYGYTF,TRBJ1-2,TRBV6-6,TRBD1,.
TGTGCCAGCAGTGTAGGGGGCAGGGGGCACTACAATGAGCAGTTCTTC,CASSVGGRGHYNEQFF,TRBJ2-1,TRBV25-1,TRBD1,.
TGTGCCAGCAGTATACTCGGCCGGGACAGGGTGGAAAAGGAGCAGTACTTC,CASSILGRDRVEKEQYF,TRBJ2-7,TRBV13,TRBD1,once
TGTGCCAGTAGTGCGGGACTAGAATACAATGAGCAGTTCTTC,CASSAGLEYNEQFF,TRBJ2-1,TRBV19,TRBD2,.
TGTGCCAGCAGCTCCGGGACTAGCGAGTACAATGAGCAGTTCTTC,CASSSGTSEYNEQFF,TRBJ2-1,TRBV7-8,TRBD2,.
TGTGCCAGCAGCCCCGCCAGCGGGGGGGCAGATACGCAGTATTTT,CASSPASGGADTQYF,TRBJ2-3,TRBV7-9,TRBD2,few
TGCGCCAGCAGCTCCCCTCTAGCGGGAGGGCCACGTCATACGCAGTATTTT,CASSSPLAGGPRHTQYF,TRBJ2-3,TRBV5-1,TRBD2,once
TGTGCCAGCAGCCATGGACAGGGGATTGTCGGCGTCGCTGAAGCTTTCTTT,CASSHGQGIVGVAEAFF,TRBJ1-1,TRBV5-4,TRBD1,.
TGTGCCAGCAGTACAGGCTCCAAAAACATTCAGTACTTC,CASSTGSKNIQYF,TRBJ2-4,TRBV2,.,.
TGTGCCAGCGCGACTCTGATTGGGGCCAACTATGGCTACACCTTC,CASATLIGANYGYTF,TRBJ1-2,TRBV27,.,.
TGTGCTAGTGGTTTAGATAGCGGGAAGTACAATGAGCAGTTCTTC,CASGLDSGKYNEQFF,TRBJ2-1,TRBV12-5,TRBD2,.
TGCAGCGTTGACAAAGGGACAGGGGGCGCGAACGAGCAGTACTTC,CSVDKGTGGANEQYF,TRBJ2-7,TRBV29-1,TRBD1,.
TGTGCCAGCAGTCTGCGTCCCTACGAGCAGTACTTC,CASSLRPYEQYF,TRBJ2-7,TRBV28,.,few
TGTGCCAGCAGTTTAGCGGGAGGGCCGACAGATACGCAGTATTTT,CASSLAGGPTDTQYF,TRBJ2-3,TRBV28,TRBD2,few
TGTGCCAGTAGACAGAGAGACAGCCGGACTAATGAAAAACTGTTTTTT,CASRQRDSRTNEKLFF,TRBJ1-4,TRBV19,.,.
TGTGCCAGCAGCCGAACCCGTCCGAAGGGAGTGAACACTGAAGCTTTCTTT,CASSRTRPKGVNTEAFF,TRBJ1-1,TRBV28,.,.
TGTGCCAGCAGCTTAGCTACTAGCGGGGAGAGGCGGCGGATTCAGTACTTC,CASSLATSGERRRIQYF,TRBJ2-4,TRBV11-2,TRBD2,few
TGTGCCAGCAGATTAGGTCCCTACTGGAACACTGAAGCTTTCTTT,CASRLGPYWNTEAFF,TRBJ1-1,TRBV11-2,.,.
TGTGCCAGCAGTTACCGACCGGGGTCCTCCTACGAGCAGTACTTC,CASSYRPGSSYEQYF,TRBJ2-7,TRBV6-5,.,.
TGTGCCAGCGCTGAGAGCAGGGTGGGAGGTGGCTACACCTTC,CASAESRVGGGYTF,TRBJ1-2,TRBV2,.,.
TGCGCCAGCAGCCGAGACCTCAGGGGGAACGGGATTTTT,CASSRDLRGNGIF,TRBJ1-4,TRBV4-1,TRBD1,.